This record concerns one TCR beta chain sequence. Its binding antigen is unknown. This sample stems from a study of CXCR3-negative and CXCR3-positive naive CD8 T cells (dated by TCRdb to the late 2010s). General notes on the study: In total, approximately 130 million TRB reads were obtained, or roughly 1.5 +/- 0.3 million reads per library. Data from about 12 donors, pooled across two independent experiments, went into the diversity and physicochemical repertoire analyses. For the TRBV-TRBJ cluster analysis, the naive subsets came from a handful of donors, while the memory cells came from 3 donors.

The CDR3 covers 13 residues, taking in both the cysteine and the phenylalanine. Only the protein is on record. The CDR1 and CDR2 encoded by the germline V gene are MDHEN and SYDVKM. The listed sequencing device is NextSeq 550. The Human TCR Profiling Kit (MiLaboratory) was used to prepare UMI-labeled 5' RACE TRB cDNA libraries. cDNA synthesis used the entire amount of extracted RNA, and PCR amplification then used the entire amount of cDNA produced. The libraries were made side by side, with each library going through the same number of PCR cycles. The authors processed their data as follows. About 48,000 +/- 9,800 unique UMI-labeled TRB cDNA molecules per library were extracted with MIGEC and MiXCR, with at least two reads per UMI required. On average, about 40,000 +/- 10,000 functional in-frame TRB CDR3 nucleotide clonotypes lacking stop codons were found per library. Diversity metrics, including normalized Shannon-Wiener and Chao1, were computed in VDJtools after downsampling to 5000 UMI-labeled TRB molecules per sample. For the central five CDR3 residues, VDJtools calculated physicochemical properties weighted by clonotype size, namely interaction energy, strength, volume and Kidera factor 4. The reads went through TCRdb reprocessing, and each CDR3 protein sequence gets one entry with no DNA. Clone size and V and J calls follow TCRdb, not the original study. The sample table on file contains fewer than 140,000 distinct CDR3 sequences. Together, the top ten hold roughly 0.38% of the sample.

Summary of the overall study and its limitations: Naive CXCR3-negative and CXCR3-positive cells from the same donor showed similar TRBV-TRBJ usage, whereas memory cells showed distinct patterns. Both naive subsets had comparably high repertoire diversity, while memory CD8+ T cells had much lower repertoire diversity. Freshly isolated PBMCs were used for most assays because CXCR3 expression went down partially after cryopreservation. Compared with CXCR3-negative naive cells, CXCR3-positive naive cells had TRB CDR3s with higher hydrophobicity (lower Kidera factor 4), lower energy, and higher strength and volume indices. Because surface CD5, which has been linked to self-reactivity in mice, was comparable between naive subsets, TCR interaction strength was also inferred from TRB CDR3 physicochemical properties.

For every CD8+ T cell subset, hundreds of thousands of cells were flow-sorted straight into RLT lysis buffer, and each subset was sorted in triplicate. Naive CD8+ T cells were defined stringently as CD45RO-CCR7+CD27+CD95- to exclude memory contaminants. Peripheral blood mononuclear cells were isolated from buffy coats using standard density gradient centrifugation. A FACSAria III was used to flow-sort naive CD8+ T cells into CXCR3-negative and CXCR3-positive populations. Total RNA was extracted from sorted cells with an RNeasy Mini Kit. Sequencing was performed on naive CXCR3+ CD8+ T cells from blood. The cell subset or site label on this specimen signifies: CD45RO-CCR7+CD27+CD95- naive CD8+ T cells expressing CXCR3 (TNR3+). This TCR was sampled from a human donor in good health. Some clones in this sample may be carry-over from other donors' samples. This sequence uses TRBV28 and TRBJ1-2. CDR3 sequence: CASSLIVNYGYTF.